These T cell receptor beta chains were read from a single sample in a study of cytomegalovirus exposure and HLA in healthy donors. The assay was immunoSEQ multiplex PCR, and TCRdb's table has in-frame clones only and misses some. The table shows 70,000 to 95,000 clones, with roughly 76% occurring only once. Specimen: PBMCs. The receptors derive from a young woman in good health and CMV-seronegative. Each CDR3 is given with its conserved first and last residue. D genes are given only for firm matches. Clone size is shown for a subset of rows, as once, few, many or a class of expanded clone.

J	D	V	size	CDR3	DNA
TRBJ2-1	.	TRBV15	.	CATSSRGVLNEQFF	TGTGCCACCAGCAGCAGGGGGGTGTTGAATGAGCAGTTCTTC
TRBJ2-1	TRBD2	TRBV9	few	CASSPREGPNNEQFF	TGTGCCAGCAGCCCACGGGAGGGTCCCAACAATGAGCAGTTCTTC
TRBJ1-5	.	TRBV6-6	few	CASRSTGSYSNQPQHF	TGTGCCAGCAGATCGACAGGCTCTTATAGCAATCAGCCCCAGCATTTT
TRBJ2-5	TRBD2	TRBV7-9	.	CSSSLVVSSGMETQYF	TGTTCCAGCAGCTTAGTTGTTTCTAGCGGGATGGAGACCCAGTACTTC
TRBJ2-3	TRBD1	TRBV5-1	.	CASSFNGPGQSTDTQYF	TGCGCCAGCAGCTTTAATGGGCCGGGACAGAGCACAGATACGCAGTATTTT
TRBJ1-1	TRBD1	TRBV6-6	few	CASSYGTGPNTEAFF	TGTGCCAGCAGTTACGGGACAGGACCTAACACTGAAGCTTTCTTT
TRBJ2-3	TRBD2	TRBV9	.	CASSEGGLAGRSTDTQYF	TGTGCCAGCAGCGAGGGGGGACTAGCGGGCCGTAGCACAGATACGCAGTATTTT
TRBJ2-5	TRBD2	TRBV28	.	CASSTRLAGQRETQYF	TGTGCCAGCAGCACTAGACTAGCGGGCCAGAGAGAGACCCAGTACTTC
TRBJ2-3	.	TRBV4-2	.	CASSQAPGRGSTDTQYF	TGTGCCAGCAGCCAAGCCCCGGGGAGGGGGAGCACAGATACGCAGTATTTT
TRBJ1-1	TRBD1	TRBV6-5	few	CATNRGRTEAFF	TGTGCCACCAACAGGGGAAGGACTGAAGCTTTCTTT
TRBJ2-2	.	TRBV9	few	CASSVGAGTYTGELFF	TGTGCCAGCAGCGTAGGTGCGGGTACCTACACCGGGGAGCTGTTTTTT
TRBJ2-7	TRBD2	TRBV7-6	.	CASSRGTSVYEQYF	TGTGCCAGCAGCCGCGGGACTAGCGTATACGAGCAGTACTTC
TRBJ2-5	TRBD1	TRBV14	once	CASRLSRDRLRETQYF	TGTGCCAGCAGGCTAAGCCGGGACAGGCTAAGAGAGACCCAGTACTTC
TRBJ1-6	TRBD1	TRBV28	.	CASKTGGNSPLHF	TGTGCCAGCAAGACAGGGGGTAATTCACCCCTCCACTTT
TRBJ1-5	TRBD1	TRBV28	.	CASRRDRTKYQPQHF	TGTGCCAGCAGAAGGGACAGAACTAAGTATCAGCCCCAGCATTTT
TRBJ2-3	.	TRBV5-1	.	CASSPSRQPTDTQYF	TGCGCCAGCAGCCCATCCAGACAGCCCACAGATACGCAGTATTTT
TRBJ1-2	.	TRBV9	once	CASSPLVGNYGYTF	TGTGCCAGCAGCCCCCTCGTCGGGAACTATGGCTACACCTTC
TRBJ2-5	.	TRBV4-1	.	CASSQLSGAETQYF	TGCGCCAGCAGCCAACTTAGTGGGGCCGAGACCCAGTACTTC
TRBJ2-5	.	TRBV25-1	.	CASSEAGYGETQYF	TGTGCCAGCAGTGAGGCCGGTTACGGGGAGACCCAGTACTTC
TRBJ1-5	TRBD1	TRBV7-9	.	CASNGQGDQPQHF	TGTGCCAGCAACGGACAGGGGGATCAGCCCCAGCATTTT
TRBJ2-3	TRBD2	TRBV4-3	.	CASSPRAGGPGRDTQYF	TGCGCCAGCAGCCCTAGGGCGGGAGGGCCCGGAAGGGATACGCAGTATTTT
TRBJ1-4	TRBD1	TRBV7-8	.	CASGQGPTNEKLFF	TGTGCCAGCGGACAGGGACCAACTAATGAAAAACTGTTTTTT
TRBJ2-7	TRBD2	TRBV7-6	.	CASSLAPLAGVSDEQYF	TGTGCCAGCAGCTTAGCTCCACTAGCGGGAGTATCCGACGAGCAGTACTTC
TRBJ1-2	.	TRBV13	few	CATRQRGSRGYTF	TGTGCCACCCGTCAACGGGGGTCCCGGGGCTACACCTTC
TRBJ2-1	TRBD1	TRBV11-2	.	CASSSGTASYNEQFF	TGTGCCAGCAGCTCCGGGACAGCTTCCTACAATGAGCAGTTCTTC
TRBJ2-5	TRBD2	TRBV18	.	CASSPRLAGAETQYF	TGTGCCAGCTCACCACGACTAGCGGGAGCGGAGACCCAGTACTTC
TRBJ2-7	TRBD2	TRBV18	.	CASSPRTAGVDEQYF	TGTGCCAGCTCACCTAGGACAGCGGGGGTCGACGAGCAGTACTTC
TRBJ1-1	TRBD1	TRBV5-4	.	CASSPQGGQGALNTEAFF	TGTGCCAGCAGCCCCCAAGGGGGACAGGGTGCCTTGAACACTGAAGCTTTCTTT
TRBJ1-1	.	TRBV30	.	CAWSGGGWTEAFF	TGTGCCTGGAGTGGGGGGGGCTGGACTGAAGCTTTCTTT
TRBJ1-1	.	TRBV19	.	CASSISRGYTEAFF	TGTGCCAGTAGTATAAGTCGGGGTTACACTGAAGCTTTCTTT
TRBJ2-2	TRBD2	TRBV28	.	CASSLVRELGGELFF	TGTGCCAGCAGTTTAGTGCGGGAGCTGGGCGGGGAGCTGTTTTTT
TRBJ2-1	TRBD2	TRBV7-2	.	CASRPSGGGKNEQFF	TGTGCCAGCAGACCTAGCGGGGGGGGGAAGAATGAGCAGTTCTTC
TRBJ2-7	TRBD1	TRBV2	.	CASSGTGGNFDEQYF	TGTGCCAGCAGTGGGACAGGGGGCAATTTCGACGAGCAGTACTTC
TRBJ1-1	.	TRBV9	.	CASSPHPDTEAFF	TGTGCCAGCAGCCCCCACCCAGACACTGAAGCTTTCTTT
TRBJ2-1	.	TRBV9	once	CASSVGGGSYNEQFF	TGTGCCAGCAGCGTAGGAGGGGGCTCCTACAATGAGCAGTTCTTC
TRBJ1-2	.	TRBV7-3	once	CASSLRKGDGYTF	TGTGCCAGCAGCTTAAGGAAGGGGGATGGCTACACCTTC
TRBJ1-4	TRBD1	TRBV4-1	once	CASSQYTGGLSTATNEKLFF	TGCGCCAGCAGCCAATACACAGGGGGACTCTCCACTGCAACTAATGAAAAACTGTTTTTT
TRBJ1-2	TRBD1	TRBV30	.	CAWGKQGSTIGYTF	TGTGCCTGGGGAAAACAGGGGAGTACGATCGGCTACACCTTC
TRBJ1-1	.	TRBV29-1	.	CSPGEQGITEAFF	TGCAGCCCTGGGGAACAGGGAATCACTGAAGCTTTCTTT
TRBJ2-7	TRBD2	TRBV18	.	CASSPRTSGTYEQYF	TGTGCCAGCTCACCAAGGACTAGCGGGACCTACGAGCAGTACTTC
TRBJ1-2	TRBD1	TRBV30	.	CAWSADFTTGGKGYTF	TGTGCCTGGAGTGCAGATTTCACGACAGGGGGTAAAGGCTACACCTTC
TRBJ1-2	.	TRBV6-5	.	CASTGGYGYTF	TGTGCCAGCACCGGAGGCTATGGCTACACCTTC
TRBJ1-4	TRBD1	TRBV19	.	CASRNRGLSSSEKLFF	TGTGCCAGTAGAAACAGGGGCCTGAGCTCGAGTGAAAAACTGTTTTTT
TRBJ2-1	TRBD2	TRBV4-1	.	CASSQGLAGVYDEQFF	TGCGCCAGCAGCCAAGGACTAGCGGGAGTGTACGATGAGCAGTTCTTC
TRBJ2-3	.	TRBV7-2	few	CASSLAGASTDTQYF	TGTGCCAGCAGCTTAGCGGGGGCTAGCACAGATACGCAGTATTTT
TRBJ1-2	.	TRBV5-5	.	CASRTAERGYTF	TGTGCCAGCAGGACGGCAGAGAGGGGCTACACCTTC
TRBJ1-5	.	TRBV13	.	CASSFRGDQPQHF	TGTGCCAGCAGCTTCAGGGGTGATCAGCCCCAGCATTTT
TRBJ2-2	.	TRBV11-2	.	CASSLGSLNTGELFF	TGTGCCAGCAGCTTAGGGAGCTTGAACACCGGGGAGCTGTTTTTT
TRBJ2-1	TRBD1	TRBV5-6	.	CASSLVQGFDNEQFF	TGTGCCAGCAGCTTGGTACAGGGGTTCGACAATGAGCAGTTCTTC
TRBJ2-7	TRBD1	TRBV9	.	CASSVGGTGLYEQYF	TGTGCCAGCAGCGTAGGCGGGACAGGACTCTACGAGCAGTACTTC
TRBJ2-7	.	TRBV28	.	CASEAPYEQYF	TGTGCCAGCGAGGCACCCTACGAGCAGTACTTC
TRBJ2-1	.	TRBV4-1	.	CASSQVRQGPLSSYNEQFF	TGCGCCAGCAGCCAAGTCCGCCAGGGGCCTTTGAGCTCCTACAATGAGCAGTTCTTC
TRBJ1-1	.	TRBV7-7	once	CASSPDTLSTEAFF	TGTGCTAGCAGCCCCGACACTTTAAGCACTGAAGCTTTCTTT
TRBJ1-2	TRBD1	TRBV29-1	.	CSVAPGQGGIGYTF	TGCAGCGTAGCCCCAGGACAGGGAGGTATCGGCTACACCTTC
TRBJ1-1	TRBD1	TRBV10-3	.	CAISELGQGLWRTEAFF	TGTGCCATCAGTGAGTTGGGACAGGGCCTCTGGAGGACTGAAGCTTTCTTT
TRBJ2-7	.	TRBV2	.	CASSPGLGKQYF	TGTGCCAGCAGCCCGGGACTCGGTAAGCAGTACTTC
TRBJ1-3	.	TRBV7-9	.	CSSSPVRGGASGNTIYF	TGTTCCAGCAGCCCAGTAAGGGGGGGGGCATCTGGAAACACCATATATTTT